The clone carrying this T cell receptor (beta chain) appeared a few times. Libraries were prepared by immunoSEQ multiplex PCR; TCRdb keeps only in-frame clonotypes and omits some of them. In the table there are more than 4,500 clones, approximately 80% of which are singletons. This sample was included in a study of T cell changes during pregnancy in multiple sclerosis. The V gene's germline CDR1 is LGHNA and CDR2 YSLEER. V lost 3 bases and J 2 bases, leaving 11 bases between the germline ends. The CDR3 has 16 amino acids. The rearrangement links TRBV4-3 to TRBJ2-6, with D perhaps matching TRBD1 (6 bases). Sequencing was performed on CD8+ T cells from peripheral blood mononuclear cells, taken in the second trimester of pregnancy. The source is a female donor in good health, enrolled as a control in a pregnancy study. The CDR3 DNA reads TGCGCCAGCAGCCAGGCTACAGGGACTGGGGCCAACGTCCTGACTTTC. It codes for CASSQATGTGANVLTF.